This entry lists 2 T cell receptor beta chains sequenced from one sample in a study of T cell changes during pregnancy in multiple sclerosis (dated by TCRdb to about 2019). Library creation used the immunoSEQ multiplex PCR assay. TCRdb provides this immuneACCESS table in a form limited to in-frame rearrangements. Some clones are lacking; in checked studies, under half of them reflect an unresolved V gene, and why the rest are absent is not known. The sample profile shows tens of thousands of clones; over 85% of them were found once. The ten most abundant clones make up around 0.97% of the sample. The sample was peripheral blood, taken in the second trimester of pregnancy. Every receptor here comes from a female donor in good health, enrolled as a control in a pregnancy study.

The chain carries TRBV7-2 and TRBJ1-2; D unclear. V lost 1 base to trimming and J lost 4 bases, with 7 bases between them. CDR1 and CDR2 (germline): SGHTA, FQGNSA. The CDR3 runs to 13 residues. CDR3 sequence (DNA): TGTGCCAGCAGCTTAGTACCCGGCTATGGCTACACCTTC. Translation gives CASSLVPGYGYTF.

J is TRBJ2-2 and V is TRBV7-2, with TRBD2 matching 10 bases. From germline, CDR1 is SGHTA and CDR2 FQGNSA. This CDR3 has 15 residues. Trimming cost V 7 bases and J 3 bases; bases outside gene matches: 5. The CDR3 sequence: CASTWTSGYTGELFF. The CDR3 DNA is TGTGCCAGCACTTGGACTAGCGGCTACACCGGGGAGCTGTTTTTT.